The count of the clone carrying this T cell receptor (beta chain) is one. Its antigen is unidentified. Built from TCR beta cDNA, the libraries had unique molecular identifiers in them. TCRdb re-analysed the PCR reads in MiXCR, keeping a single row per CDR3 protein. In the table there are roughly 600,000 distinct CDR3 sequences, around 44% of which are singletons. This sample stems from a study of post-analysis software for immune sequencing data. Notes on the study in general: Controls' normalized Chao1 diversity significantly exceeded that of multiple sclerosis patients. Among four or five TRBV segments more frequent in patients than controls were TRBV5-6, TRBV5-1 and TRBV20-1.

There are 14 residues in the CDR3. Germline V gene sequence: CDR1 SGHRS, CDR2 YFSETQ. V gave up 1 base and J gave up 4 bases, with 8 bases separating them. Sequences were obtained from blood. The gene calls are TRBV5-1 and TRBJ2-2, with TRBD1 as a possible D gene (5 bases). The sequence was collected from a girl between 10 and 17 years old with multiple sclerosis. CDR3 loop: CASSLTGTTGELFF. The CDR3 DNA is TGCGCCAGCAGCTTGACAGGAACCACCGGGGAGCTGTTTTTT.